The following is a T cell receptor beta chain sequence with its context. Antigen specificity is unknown. This sample was taken from a study of monozygotic twins with inflammatory bowel disease. Findings of the study overall: Possibly because of limited power, concordant and discordant twins showed no difference in repertoire similarity.

This CDR3 region has 17 residues. TCRdb re-analyzed the 5' RACE reads; it lists each CDR3 protein once, without DNA. In total, the table holds 300,000 to 350,000 distinct CDR3 sequences. Specimen: blood. This sequence was found in a human donor with ulcerative colitis or Crohn's disease, or a healthy co-twin of an affected twin (not recorded which). The chain couples TRBV12-3 or TRBV12-4 to TRBJ2-1; TCRdb lists TRBD2, though no DNA is available to test this call. CDR3 protein: CASSLATLAGGWNEQFF.